This TCR beta chain was sequenced for a study of radiotherapy plus CTLA-4 blockade in lung cancer. Study context: Objective responses were seen in under 20% of patients, disease control in approximately 29%.

Study-level results: Clones derived from tumor TCRs expanded in blood after radiotherapy plus ipilimumab. Interferon-beta, together with early blood T cell clone dynamics, reportedly best predicted response.

Germline V gene data show CDR1 as SGDLS and CDR2 as YYNGEE. CDR3 length: 15 amino acids. Trimming stripped 4 bases from V and 4 bases from J, with 17 bases between. The repertoire was sequenced with immunoSEQ multiplex PCR; TCRdb's copy has only in-frame clones and lacks some. This sample has 84,000 or so clones, with under 85% found just once. Receiving focal radiation plus CTLA-4 blockade with ipilimumab were patients who had chemo-refractory metastatic non-small-cell lung cancer. This clone appeared a single time. The antigen is unknown. The sequencing used peripheral blood, collected from a patient treated with radiotherapy plus ipilimumab. This chain links TRBV9 with TRBJ1-1, with D hard to call. The source of this sequence is a human donor with non-small cell lung cancer that progressed on radiotherapy plus ipilimumab. The CDR3 coding sequence is TGTGCCAGCAGCCGCGGGGAACAAAGGAGCACTGAAGCTTTCTTT. It codes for CASSRGEQRSTEAFF.